Sequencing of this TCR beta chain was carried out in a study of blood T cells in healthy people across ages. As for the study in general: Researchers report that template switching captured about one barcoded beta molecule per two T cells. Regarding the study as a whole: It was not known whether donors were CMV positive (a possible confounder of expanded clonotype changes).

This clonotype was recorded a few times. What it binds is unknown. The CDR3 runs 14 residues. The V gene end was trimmed by 4 bases and the J gene end by 3 bases; junction bases not matched to a gene: 6. In germline, CDR1 is SEHNR, CDR2 FQNEAQ (reference sequence). Next came a second PCR, run for about 7 to 12 cycles, which used a sample-barcoded 5' primer along with a J-beta primer mix. TCRdb called the 5' RACE reads again in MiXCR, with one record for every CDR3 protein. The table shows around 1.5 million distinct CDR3 sequences, with roughly a third occurring only once. The sequenced material came from blood. V usage is TRBV7-9 and J usage is TRBJ2-7; 7 bases map to TRBD1. The clonotype comes from a woman in her twenties or thirties in good health. Here the CDR3 DNA reads TGTGCCAGCAGCTCCCTGACAGGGAACTACGAGCAGTACTTC. Translated: CASSSLTGNYEQYF.